This T cell receptor (beta chain) came from a study of CD8 T cells in ankylosing spondylitis. Study findings and constraints: In ankylosing spondylitis blood, a motif of roughly eight highly homologous TCR beta variants appeared characteristic. The study looked at matched synovial fluid samples from ankylosing spondylitis patients. Disease-linked clones were reported to be significantly enriched there. Reactive arthritis synovial fluid and blood previously showed some of these motif variants.

Libraries of TCR beta came from quantitative 5'-RACE with molecular barcodes. TCRdb reanalysed the 5' RACE reads using MiXCR and keeps one entry per CDR3 protein. The data show under 250,000 distinct CDR3 sequences, with over 30% seen just once and around 4% held by the top ten. The ends were cut back, 6 bases at V and 4 bases at J, with 19 bases in the middle. In germline, CDR1 is DFQATT, CDR2 SNEGSKA (reference sequence). There are 16 residues in the CDR3. In this sample, this clonotype turned up a few times. Its specificity is unknown. This receptor was obtained from a male donor with ankylosing spondylitis or in good health (not recorded which). The specimen sequenced was blood, either unsorted or a sorted T cell fraction (not recorded which). The V call is TRBV20-1, the J call TRBJ1-6; tentatively, D is TRBD1 (6 bases). In DNA, the CDR3 is TGCAGTGCCAACGATCCGGACAGCAAATATAATTCACCCCTCCACTTT. Translating gives CSANDPDSKYNSPLHF.